One and the same sample provided the 15 T cell receptor beta chains below, sequenced in a study of T cells after yellow fever vaccination (dated by TCRdb to about 2019). What the treatment or condition label conveys for this sample: live attenuated yellow fever vaccine strain. The library was prepared using 5' RACE. The listed sequencing device is Illumina HiSeq 2500. TCRdb handled the public reads itself, with Q25 trimming in fastp and clone calling in MiXCR, and kept productive beta chains. Entries are consolidated by CDR3 protein sequence, retaining the most common genes and DNA. In all, the sample holds under 550,000 distinct CDR3 sequences, and roughly 22% of those were seen once. The top ten hold around 17% of the sample. This material consisted of PBMCs, taken roughly 20 days after the first yellow fever vaccination. The source is a man aged 18 to 35 who received the YFV17D yellow fever vaccine.

This clonotype appeared many times. The chain joins TRBV3-1 to TRBJ2-4, with D unclear. V was cut by 3 bases and J by 7 bases, with 7 bases left in between. CDR3 size: 12 residues. The germline V gene encodes CDR1 LGHDT and CDR2 YNNKEL (reference sequence). CDR3 in DNA: TGTGCCAGCAGCCATTCAGCGAACATTCAGTACTTC. Its translation: CASSHSANIQYF.

This clonotype was detected many times. The rearrangement uses TRBV6-5 and TRBJ1-1; D remains ambiguous. Per the germline V gene, CDR1 is MNHEY and CDR2 is SVGAGI. V dropped 5 bases and J dropped 11 bases, with 18 bases sitting between them. The CDR3 totals 13 residues. CDR3 in DNA: TGTGCCAGCAGTCCTGGGCCGTGGGGTATTGCTTTCTTT. Its translation is CASSPGPWGIAFF.

This clonotype has more than one count but fewer than ten. The gene calls are TRBV7-2 and TRBJ1-2, with D possibly being TRBD1 (5 bases). The V gene lost 5 bases and the J gene lost 8 bases, with 9 bases spanning the gap. Germline CDR1 is SGHTA and CDR2 is FQGNSA. The CDR3 sequence is 11 residues long. The CDR3, as DNA: TGTGCCAGCAGCAGGGGCCCCGGCTACACCTTC. Its protein product is CASSRGPGYTF.

In its sample, this clonotype was seen a few times. The chain employs TRBV4-3 and TRBJ2-2; D uncertain. This CDR3 has 17 residues. Germline-derived CDR1 and CDR2 are LGHNA and YSLEER. The V gene lost 5 bases and the J gene lost 4 bases, with 20 bases spanning the gap. The CDR3 protein is CASSEALTVWGTGELFF. CDR3 coding DNA: TGCGCCAGCAGCGAAGCCCTGACGGTTTGGGGCACCGGGGAGCTGTTTTTT.

The chain carries TRBV7-6 and TRBJ2-7; 9 nucleotides agree with TRBD1. The trim removed 1 base at V and 5 bases at J, leaving 6 bases unmatched. Germline CDR1 and CDR2: SGHVS and FNYEAQ. The CDR3 has 15 residues. In nucleotides, the CDR3 is TGTGCCAGCAGCTTAGTAGGGACAGGGTTCGACGAGCAGTACTTC. Its translation: CASSLVGTGFDEQYF.

In its sample, this clonotype was seen a few times. The chain employs TRBV7-2 and TRBJ1-1; perhaps TRBD1 as D (5 bases). The CDR3 is 16 amino acids. Germline V lookup: CDR1 SGHTA, CDR2 FQGNSA. V lost 5 bases to trimming and J lost 0 bases, with 16 bases between them. CDR3 DNA: TGTGCCAGCAGCAAAATCGCCAGACAGCTGAACACTGAAGCTTTCTTT. Translated, it gives CASSKIARQLNTEAFF.

The chain combines TRBV7-3 with TRBJ2-3; 8 nucleotides match TRBD2. Germline V lookup: CDR1 SGHTA, CDR2 FQGTGA. V shed 5 bases, J shed 0 bases, and the junction held 4 bases outside the gene matches. The CDR3 sequence is 15 residues long. The CDR3 sequence is CASSLRGESTDTQYF. CDR3 sequence (DNA): TGTGCCAGCAGCCTGCGGGGGGAAAGCACAGATACGCAGTATTTT.

The V and J genes are TRBV28 and TRBJ1-4; 7 nucleotides line up with TRBD1. V gave up 2 bases and J gave up 3 bases; unmatched junction bases: 12. CDR3 length: 18 residues. CDR1 is MDHEN and CDR2 is SYDVKM in the germline V gene. CDR3 in DNA: TGTGCCAGCAGTTTACCCGGGACAGCTCCCAATGCTAATGAAAAACTGTTTTTT. It specifies CASSLPGTAPNANEKLFF.

This clonotype was observed a handful of times. The J gene is TRBJ2-2, the V gene TRBV20-1; no clear D gene. The CDR3 covers 13 residues. V was shortened by 6 bases and J by 0 bases, with 8 bases between the two germline ends. Germline V CDR1 and CDR2: DFQATT, SNEGSKA (reference sequence). Here the CDR3 reads CSAKTANTGELFF. CDR3 DNA sequence: TGCAGTGCAAAAACCGCGAACACCGGGGAGCTGTTTTTT.

This clonotype was counted between two and nine times. This chain connects TRBV5-1 to TRBJ1-1, with D uncertain. This CDR3 comprises 14 residues. CDR1 is SGHRS, CDR2 YFSETQ, per germline. The V end was cut by 4 bases, the J end by 1 base, with 11 bases between. CDR3 residues: CASSPGPENTEAFF. The DNA of the CDR3 is TGCGCCAGCAGCCCCGGACCGGAGAACACTGAAGCTTTCTTT.

The J gene is TRBJ1-5, the V gene TRBV20-1; TRBD1 matches at 9 bases. The V segment lost 4 bases and the J segment 0 bases; nucleotides outside the gene matches: 7. The CDR3 contains 16 residues. Germline CDR1 is DFQATT and CDR2 is SNEGSKA (reference sequence). DNA of the CDR3: TGCAGTGCTAAGCTACAGGGGGCGAATAGCAATCAGCCCCAGCATTTT. It yields the protein CSAKLQGANSNQPQHF.

In its sample, this clonotype was seen a few times. The rearrangement joins TRBV20-1 to TRBJ2-3; D uncertain. Germline V gene data show CDR1 as DFQATT and CDR2 as SNEGSKA (reference sequence). Trimming shortened V by 2 bases and J by 4 bases, and 4 bases separated the two germline ends. CDR3 length equals 11 residues. The CDR3 reads CSARPADTQYF. The CDR3 nucleotides are TGCAGTGCTAGACCCGCAGATACGCAGTATTTT.

This clonotype was counted a few times. The chain uses TRBV3-1 and TRBJ1-2; maybe TRBD1 (6 bases). The V gene's germline CDR1 is LGHDT and CDR2 YNNKEL (reference sequence). Trimming left V 3 bases short and J 8 bases short, with 13 bases between. The CDR3 is 13 amino acids. CDR3 DNA: TGTGCCAGCAGCCAGAACAGGGTATGGGGCTACACCTTC. Protein product: CASSQNRVWGYTF.

This clonotype has just a few counts. This chain uses TRBV29-1 with TRBJ2-2, with TRBD1 identical over 7 bases. With 6 bases clipped from V and 3 bases from J, the junction kept 10 bases outside the gene matches. CDR1 and CDR2 (germline): SQVTM, ANQGSEA. The CDR3 contains 15 residues. CDR3: CSVTSYQGDTGELFF. CDR3 sequence (DNA): TGCAGCGTCACGAGTTATCAGGGGGACACCGGGGAGCTGTTTTTT.

A few counts support this clonotype. V gene TRBV11-1 combines with J gene TRBJ2-5, with TRBD2 matching over 8 bases. Germline V gives CDR1 SGHAT, CDR2 FQDESV (reference sequence). The CDR3 runs 18 residues. V lost 3 bases, J lost 1 base, and 13 bases stayed unmatched. The CDR3 protein is CASSLRSGVGGGQETQYF. In nucleotides, the CDR3 is TGTGCCAGCAGCTTGCGAAGCGGAGTCGGGGGGGGCCAAGAGACCCAGTACTTC.